Reported below is one TCR beta chain. Generated by immunoSEQ multiplex PCR, the TCRdb table keeps only in-frame clones and is missing some. The top ten clones hold around 2% of a sample with hundreds of thousands of clones, around 90% of them seen once. This entry is derived from a study of blood T cell repertoires in COVID-19. For the study at large: COVID-19 samples, acute and convalescent, were from the United States, Italy and Spain.

Across 20 to 25 US areas, participants ranged in age from roughly 18 to 95 years. The receptor was derived from a woman in her forties with acute COVID-19. The sample comprised PBMCs or T cells enriched from blood (not recorded which).

In nucleotides, the CDR3 is TGTGCCATCAAAGGCGCGGGCACCGGGGAGCTGTTTTTT. Translation: CAIKGAGTGELFF. The genes are TRBV10-3 and TRBJ2-2, with D perhaps matching TRBD2 (5 bases). CDR1 and CDR2 (germline): ENHRY, SYGVKD. The CDR3 sequence is 13 residues long. Deletions cut 7 bases from V and 4 bases from J, with 10 bases between.